Listed below are T cell receptor beta chains from one sample, sequenced in a study of response to subunit inactivated influenza vaccine. In TCRdb, the RT-PCR reads were re-called with MiXCR into one record per CDR3 protein. Of around 710,000 distinct CDR3 sequences listed, 14% were seen once; the top ten hold 5.5% to 8%. Sequenced here: PBMCs from blood, sampled about 14 days before vaccination. Source of these receptors: a man aged 50-59 years who received an inactivated influenza vaccine. CDR3s include the opening cysteine and the closing phenylalanine or tryptophan. D genes are given only for firm matches. For some rows the clone size is stated as once, few or many, or as a class when expanded; others skip it.

j_gene: TRBJ2-6; abundance: -; v_gene: TRBV7-9; d_gene: -; len: 17; CDR3nt: TGTGCCAGCAGACCAGGGCAGCTCCACTCTGGGGCCAACGTCCTGACTTTC; CDR3aa: CASRPGQLHSGANVLTF
j_gene: TRBJ1-6; abundance: many; v_gene: TRBV4-2; d_gene: -; len: 15; CDR3nt: TGTGCCAGCAGCCCGGAGAAGTCCTATAATTCACCCCTCCACTTT; CDR3aa: CASSPEKSYNSPLHF
j_gene: TRBJ2-7; abundance: few; v_gene: TRBV4-2; d_gene: TRBD2; len: 15; CDR3nt: TGTGCCAGCAGCCAAGACAGCGGGAGGGCCGGCGAGCAGTACTTC; CDR3aa: CASSQDSGRAGEQYF
j_gene: TRBJ2-3; abundance: many; v_gene: TRBV7-8; d_gene: TRBD2; len: 19; CDR3nt: TGTGCCAGCCGCGATGGGACTAGCGGGAGTTTGATTAGTTTGGATACGCAGTATTTT; CDR3aa: CASRDGTSGSLISLDTQYF
j_gene: TRBJ2-3; abundance: -; v_gene: TRBV7-8; d_gene: -; len: 15; CDR3nt: TGTGCCAGCAGCTTAGGGATGCGGGGCGCAGATACGCAGTATTTT; CDR3aa: CASSLGMRGADTQYF
j_gene: TRBJ2-7; abundance: many; v_gene: TRBV20-1; d_gene: -; len: 15; CDR3nt: TGCAGTGCTAGCCCACGGGATCTCGGAGGCTACGAGCAGTACTTC; CDR3aa: CSASPRDLGGYEQYF
j_gene: TRBJ1-1; abundance: many; v_gene: TRBV6-1; d_gene: -; len: 14; CDR3nt: TGTGCCAGCATCCCCTACAGAAGCCACACTGAAGCTTTCTTT; CDR3aa: CASIPYRSHTEAFF
j_gene: TRBJ1-1; abundance: -; v_gene: TRBV20-1; d_gene: -; len: 13; CDR3nt: TGCAGTGCCTCACAGGCCGGGGACACTGAAGCTTTCTTT; CDR3aa: CSASQAGDTEAFF
j_gene: TRBJ2-1; abundance: -; v_gene: TRBV6-2/TRBV6-3; d_gene: -; len: 13; CDR3nt: TGTGCCAGCACGGGGTATGGATCGTATGAGCAGTTCTTC; CDR3aa: CASTGYGSYEQFF
j_gene: TRBJ2-7; abundance: few; v_gene: TRBV10-3; d_gene: -; len: 13; CDR3nt: TGTGCCATCAGCGAGGGGGACGCGTACGAGCAGTACTTC; CDR3aa: CAISEGDAYEQYF
j_gene: TRBJ2-7; abundance: few; v_gene: TRBV9; d_gene: -; len: 15; CDR3nt: TGTGCCAGCAGCGTAGGTTGGGGTACCCCCTACGAGCAGTACTTC; CDR3aa: CASSVGWGTPYEQYF
j_gene: TRBJ2-1; abundance: -; v_gene: TRBV5-1; d_gene: TRBD2; len: 17; CDR3nt: TGCGCCAGCACCCCGGGGTGGAGACTAGCGGGAGAGGGTGAGCAGTTCTTC; CDR3aa: CASTPGWRLAGEGEQFF
j_gene: TRBJ1-5; abundance: many; v_gene: TRBV12-3/TRBV12-4; d_gene: -; len: 14; CDR3nt: TGTGCCAGCAGTTCGCGGACGACTAATCAGCCCCAGCATTTT; CDR3aa: CASSSRTTNQPQHF
j_gene: TRBJ1-1; abundance: few; v_gene: TRBV29-1; d_gene: -; len: 14; CDR3nt: TGCAGCGTTGAACCGAGGATCCGAGGCACTGAAGCTTTCTTT; CDR3aa: CSVEPRIRGTEAFF
j_gene: TRBJ2-2; abundance: many; v_gene: TRBV29-1; d_gene: -; len: 14; CDR3nt: TGCAGCGTTGAGGCCGCTACGAACACCGGGGAGCTGTTTTTT; CDR3aa: CSVEAATNTGELFF